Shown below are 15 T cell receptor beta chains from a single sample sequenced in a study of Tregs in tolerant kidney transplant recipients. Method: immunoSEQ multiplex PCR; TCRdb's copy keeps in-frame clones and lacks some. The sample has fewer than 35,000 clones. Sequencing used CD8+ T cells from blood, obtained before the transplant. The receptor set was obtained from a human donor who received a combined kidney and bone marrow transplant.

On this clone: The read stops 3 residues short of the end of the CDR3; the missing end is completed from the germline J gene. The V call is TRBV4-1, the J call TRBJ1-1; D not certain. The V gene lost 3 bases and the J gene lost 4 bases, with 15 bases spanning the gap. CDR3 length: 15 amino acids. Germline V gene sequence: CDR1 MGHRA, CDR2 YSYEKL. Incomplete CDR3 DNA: TGCGCCAGCAGCCACCCCGGCGGGTGGGGCACTGAA. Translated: CASSHPGGWGTE. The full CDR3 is CASSHPGGWGTEAFF.

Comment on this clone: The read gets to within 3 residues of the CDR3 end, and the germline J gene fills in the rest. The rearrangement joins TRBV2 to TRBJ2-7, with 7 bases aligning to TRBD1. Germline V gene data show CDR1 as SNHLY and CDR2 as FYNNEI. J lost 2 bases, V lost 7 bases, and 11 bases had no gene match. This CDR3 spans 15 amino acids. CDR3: CASTRTGQGAYEQYF. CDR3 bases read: TGTGCCAGCACCCGAACGGGGCAGGGGGCCTACGAG.

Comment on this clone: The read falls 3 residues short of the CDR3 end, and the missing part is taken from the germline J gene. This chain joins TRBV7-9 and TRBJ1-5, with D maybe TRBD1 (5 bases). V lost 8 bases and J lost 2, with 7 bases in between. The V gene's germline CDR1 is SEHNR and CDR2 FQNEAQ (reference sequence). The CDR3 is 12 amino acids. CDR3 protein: CASGGGNQPQHF. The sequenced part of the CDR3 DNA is TGTGCCAGCGGGGGGGGCAATCAGCCC.

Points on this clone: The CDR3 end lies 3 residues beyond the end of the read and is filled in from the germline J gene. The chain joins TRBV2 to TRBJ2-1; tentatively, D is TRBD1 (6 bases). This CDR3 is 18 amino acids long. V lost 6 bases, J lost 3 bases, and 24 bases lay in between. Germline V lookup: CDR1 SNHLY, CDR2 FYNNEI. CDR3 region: CASRAVPRRGGNYNEQFF. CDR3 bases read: TGTGCCAGCAGGGCCGTCCCTCGTCGTGGGGGCAACTACAATGAG.

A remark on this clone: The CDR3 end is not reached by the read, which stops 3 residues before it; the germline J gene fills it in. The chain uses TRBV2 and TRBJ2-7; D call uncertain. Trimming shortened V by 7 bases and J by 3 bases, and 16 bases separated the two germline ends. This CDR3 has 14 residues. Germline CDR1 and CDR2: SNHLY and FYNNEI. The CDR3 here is CASIGSTGRYEQYF. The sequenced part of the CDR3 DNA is TGTGCCAGCATTGGCAGTACGGGTCGCTACGAG.

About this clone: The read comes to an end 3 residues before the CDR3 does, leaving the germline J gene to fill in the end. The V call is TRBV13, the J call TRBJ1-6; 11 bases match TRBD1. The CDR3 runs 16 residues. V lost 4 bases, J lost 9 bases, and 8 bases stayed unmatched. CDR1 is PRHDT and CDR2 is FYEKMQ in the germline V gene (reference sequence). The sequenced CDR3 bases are TGTGCCAGCAGCTCCTTCGGACAGGGGGCATTTTCACCC. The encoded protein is CASSSFGQGAFSP. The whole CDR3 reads CASSSFGQGAFSPLHF.

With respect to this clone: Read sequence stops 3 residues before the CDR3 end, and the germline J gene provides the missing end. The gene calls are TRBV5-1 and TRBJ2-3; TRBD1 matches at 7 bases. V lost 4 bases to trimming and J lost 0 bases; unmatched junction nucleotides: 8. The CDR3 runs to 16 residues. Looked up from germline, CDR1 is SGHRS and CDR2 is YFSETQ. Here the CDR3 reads CASSPGQVLSTDTQYF. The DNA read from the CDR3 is TGCGCCAGCAGCCCAGGACAGGTTCTTAGCACAGATACG.

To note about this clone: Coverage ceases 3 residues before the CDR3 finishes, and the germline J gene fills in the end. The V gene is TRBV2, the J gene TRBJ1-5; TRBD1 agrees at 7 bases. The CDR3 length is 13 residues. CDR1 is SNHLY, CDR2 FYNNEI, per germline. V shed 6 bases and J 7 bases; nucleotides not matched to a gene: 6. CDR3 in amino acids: CASSEQGWQPQHF. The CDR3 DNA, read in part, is TGTGCCAGCAGCGAACAGGGGTGGCAGCCC. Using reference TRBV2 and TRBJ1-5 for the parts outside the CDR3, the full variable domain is EPEVTQTPSHQVTQMGQEVILRCVPISNHLYFYWYRQILGQKVEFLVSFYNNEISEKSEIFDDQFSVERPDGSNFTLKIRSTKLEDSAMYFCASSEQGWQPQHFGDGTRLSIL.

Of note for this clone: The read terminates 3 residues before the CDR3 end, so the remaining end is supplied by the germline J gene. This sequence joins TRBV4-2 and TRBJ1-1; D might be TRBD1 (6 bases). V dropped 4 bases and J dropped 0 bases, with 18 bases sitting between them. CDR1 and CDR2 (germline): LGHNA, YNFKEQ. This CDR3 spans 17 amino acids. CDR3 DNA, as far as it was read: TGTGCCAGCAGCCCCGGGACATTCGGGCCCATGAACACTGAA. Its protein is CASSPGTFGPMNTE. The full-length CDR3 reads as CASSPGTFGPMNTEAFF.

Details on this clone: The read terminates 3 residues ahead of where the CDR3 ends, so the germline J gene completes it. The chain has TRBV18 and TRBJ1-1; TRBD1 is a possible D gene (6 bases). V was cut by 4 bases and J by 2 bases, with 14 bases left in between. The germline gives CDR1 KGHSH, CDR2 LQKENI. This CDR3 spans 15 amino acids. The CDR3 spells CASSRPQGTNTEAFF. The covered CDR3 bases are TGTGCCAGCTCACGGCCTCAGGGGACCAACACTGAA. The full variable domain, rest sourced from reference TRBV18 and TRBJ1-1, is NAGVMQNPRHLVRRRGQEARLRCSPMKGHSHVYWYRQLPEEGLKFMVYLQKENIIDESGMPKERFSAEFPKEGPSILRIQQVVRGDSAAYFCASSRPQGTNTEAFFGQGTRLTVV.

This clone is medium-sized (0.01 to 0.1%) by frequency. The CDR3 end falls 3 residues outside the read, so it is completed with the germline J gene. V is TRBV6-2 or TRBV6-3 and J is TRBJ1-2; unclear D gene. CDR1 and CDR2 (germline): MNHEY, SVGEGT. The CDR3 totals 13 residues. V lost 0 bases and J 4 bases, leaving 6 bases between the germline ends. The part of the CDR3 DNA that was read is TGTGCCAGCAGTTACTCGGTAGTCTATGGC. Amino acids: CASSYSVVYG. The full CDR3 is CASSYSVVYGYTF.

The CDR3 spells CASSIWTGSSYEQYF. Incomplete CDR3 DNA: TGTGCCAGTAGTATCTGGACAGGGAGCTCCTACGAG. This chain joins TRBV19 and TRBJ2-7; 8 bases are a match to TRBD1. The read ends 3 residues early relative to the CDR3; the germline J gene fills the gap. The CDR3 runs 15 residues. V dropped 3 bases and J dropped 0; count of bases not matched to a gene: 4. Germline values: CDR1 LNHDA, CDR2 SQIVND (reference sequence).

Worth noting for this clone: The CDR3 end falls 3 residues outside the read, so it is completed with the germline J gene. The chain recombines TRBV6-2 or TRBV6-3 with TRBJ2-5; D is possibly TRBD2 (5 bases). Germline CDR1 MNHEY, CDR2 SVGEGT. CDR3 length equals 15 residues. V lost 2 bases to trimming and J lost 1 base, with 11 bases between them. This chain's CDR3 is CASSYKGLAQETQYF. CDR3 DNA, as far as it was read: TGTGCCAGCAGTTACAAGGGTCTAGCCCAAGAGACC.

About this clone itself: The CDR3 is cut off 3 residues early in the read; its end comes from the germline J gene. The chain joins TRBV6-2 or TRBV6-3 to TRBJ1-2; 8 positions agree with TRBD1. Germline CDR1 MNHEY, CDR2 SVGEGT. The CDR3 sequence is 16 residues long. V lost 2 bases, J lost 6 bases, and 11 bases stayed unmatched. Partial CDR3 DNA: TGTGCCAGCAGTTACCTACAGGGGGTCGGTGCAGATGGC. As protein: CASSYLQGVGADG. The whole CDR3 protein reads CASSYLQGVGADGYTF.

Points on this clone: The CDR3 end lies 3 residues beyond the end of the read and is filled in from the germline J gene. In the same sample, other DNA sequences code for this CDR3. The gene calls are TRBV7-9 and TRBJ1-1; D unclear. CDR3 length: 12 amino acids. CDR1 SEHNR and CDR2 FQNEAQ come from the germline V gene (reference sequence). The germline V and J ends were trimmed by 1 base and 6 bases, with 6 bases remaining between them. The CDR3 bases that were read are TGTGCCAGCAGCTTAGGTGGGCCTGAA. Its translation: CASSLGGPE. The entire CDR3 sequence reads CASSLGGPEAFF.